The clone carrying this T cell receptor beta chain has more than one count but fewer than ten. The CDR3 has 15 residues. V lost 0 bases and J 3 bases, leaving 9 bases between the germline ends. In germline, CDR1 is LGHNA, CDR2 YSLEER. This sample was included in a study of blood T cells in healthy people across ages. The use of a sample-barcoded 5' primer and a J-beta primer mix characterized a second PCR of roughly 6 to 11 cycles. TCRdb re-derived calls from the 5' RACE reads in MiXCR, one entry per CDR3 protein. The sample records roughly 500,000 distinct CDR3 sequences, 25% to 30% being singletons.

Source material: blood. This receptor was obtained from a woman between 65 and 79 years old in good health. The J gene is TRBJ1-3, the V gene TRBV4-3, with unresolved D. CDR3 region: CASSQDRGGGNTIYF. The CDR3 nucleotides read TGCGCCAGCAGCCAAGATCGCGGTGGTGGAAACACCATATATTTT.